This T cell receptor (beta chain) stems from a study of cytomegalovirus exposure and HLA in healthy donors. This CDR3 has 16 residues. Trimming left V 2 bases short and J 2 bases short, with 10 bases between. Germline CDR1 is MNHEY and CDR2 is SMNVEV (reference sequence). The PCR made use of 60 Vbeta and 13 Jbeta primers. Repertoires were generated with immunoSEQ multiplex PCR, while TCRdb's copy carries only in-frame clones and drops some. The table lists 90,000 to 120,000 clones, 74% of them singletons. Study-wide results and limits: Another analysis was done later, and it associated approximately 17,000 TCR beta sequences with HLA alleles at 0.05 false discovery rate. Some V segments, including TRBV6-2 and TRBV6-3, were excluded as indistinguishable. Testing in vitro showed three CMV-associated chains specific for CMV antigens.

Donors were nominally healthy when sampled, though unrecorded immune exposures were likely. Notes on this clone: Antigen unknown.

Sequenced: PBMCs. The clonotype originates from a woman aged 40 to 55 in good health and CMV-seropositive. The chain combines TRBV27 with TRBJ2-6; the D gene is possibly TRBD2 (6 bases). The CDR3 DNA sequence: TGTGCCAGCAGTTTAGGTTGGAGGGCTGGGGCCAACGTCCTGACTTTC. Translation gives CASSLGWRAGANVLTF.